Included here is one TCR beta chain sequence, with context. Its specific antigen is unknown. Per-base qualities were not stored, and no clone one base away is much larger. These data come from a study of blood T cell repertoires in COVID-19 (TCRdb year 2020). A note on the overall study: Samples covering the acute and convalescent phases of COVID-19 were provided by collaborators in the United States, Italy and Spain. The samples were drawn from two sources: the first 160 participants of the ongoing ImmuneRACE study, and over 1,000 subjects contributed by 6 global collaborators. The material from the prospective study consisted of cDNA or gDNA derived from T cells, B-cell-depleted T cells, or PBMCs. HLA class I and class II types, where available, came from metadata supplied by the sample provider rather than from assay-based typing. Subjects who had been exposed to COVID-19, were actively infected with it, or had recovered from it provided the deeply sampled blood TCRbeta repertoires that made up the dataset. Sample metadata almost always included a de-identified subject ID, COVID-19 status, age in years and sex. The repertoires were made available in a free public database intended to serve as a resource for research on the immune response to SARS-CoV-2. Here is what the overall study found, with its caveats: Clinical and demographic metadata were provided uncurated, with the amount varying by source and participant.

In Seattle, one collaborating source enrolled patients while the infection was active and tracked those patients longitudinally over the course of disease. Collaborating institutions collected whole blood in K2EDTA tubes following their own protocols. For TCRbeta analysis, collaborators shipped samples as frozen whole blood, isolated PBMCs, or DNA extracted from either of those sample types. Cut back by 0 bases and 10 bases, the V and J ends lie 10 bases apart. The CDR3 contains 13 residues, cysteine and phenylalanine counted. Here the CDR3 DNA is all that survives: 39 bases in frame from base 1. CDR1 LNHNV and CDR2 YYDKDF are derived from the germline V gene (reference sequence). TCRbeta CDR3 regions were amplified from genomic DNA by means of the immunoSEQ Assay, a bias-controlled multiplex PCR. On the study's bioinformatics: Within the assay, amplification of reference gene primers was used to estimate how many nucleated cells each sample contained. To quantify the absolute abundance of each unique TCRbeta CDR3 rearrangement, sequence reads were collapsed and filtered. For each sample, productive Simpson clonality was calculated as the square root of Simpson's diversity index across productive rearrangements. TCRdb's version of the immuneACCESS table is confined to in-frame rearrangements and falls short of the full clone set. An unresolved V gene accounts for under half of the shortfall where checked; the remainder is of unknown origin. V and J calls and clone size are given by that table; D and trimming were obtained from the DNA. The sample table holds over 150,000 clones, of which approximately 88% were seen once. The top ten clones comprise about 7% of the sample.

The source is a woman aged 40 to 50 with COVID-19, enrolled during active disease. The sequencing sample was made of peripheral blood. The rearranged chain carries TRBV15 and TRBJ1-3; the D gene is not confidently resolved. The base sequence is TGTGCCACCAGCAGAGATAGCCCCAAGACCATATATTTT. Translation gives CATSRDSPKTIYF.